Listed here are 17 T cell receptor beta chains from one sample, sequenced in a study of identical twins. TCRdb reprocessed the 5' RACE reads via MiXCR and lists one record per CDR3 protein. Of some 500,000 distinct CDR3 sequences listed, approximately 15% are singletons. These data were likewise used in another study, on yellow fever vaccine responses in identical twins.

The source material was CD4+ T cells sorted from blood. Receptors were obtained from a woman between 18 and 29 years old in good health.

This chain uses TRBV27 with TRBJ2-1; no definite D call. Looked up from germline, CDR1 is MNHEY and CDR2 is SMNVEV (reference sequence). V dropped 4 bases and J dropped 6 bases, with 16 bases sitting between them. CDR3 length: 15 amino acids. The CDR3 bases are TGTGCCAGCAGTTACAGACCCAGACTTACCAATGAGCAGTTCTTC. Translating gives CASSYRPRLTNEQFF.

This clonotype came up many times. The chain's CDR3 is CASKLLGPNTGELFF. The CDR3 coding sequence is TGTGCCAGCAAGCTACTCGGCCCGAACACCGGGGAGCTGTTTTTT. This chain joins TRBV12-3 or TRBV12-4 and TRBJ2-2, with unresolved D. The CDR3 runs to 15 residues. V was trimmed by 7 bases and J by 0 bases, leaving 12 bases between them.

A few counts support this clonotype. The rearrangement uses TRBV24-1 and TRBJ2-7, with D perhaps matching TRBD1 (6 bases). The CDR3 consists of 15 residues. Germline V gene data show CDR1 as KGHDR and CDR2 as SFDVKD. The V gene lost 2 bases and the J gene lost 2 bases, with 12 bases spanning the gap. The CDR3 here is CATSDSGRGAYEQYF. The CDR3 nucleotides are TGTGCCACCAGTGATTCCGGCAGGGGAGCCTACGAGCAGTACTTC.

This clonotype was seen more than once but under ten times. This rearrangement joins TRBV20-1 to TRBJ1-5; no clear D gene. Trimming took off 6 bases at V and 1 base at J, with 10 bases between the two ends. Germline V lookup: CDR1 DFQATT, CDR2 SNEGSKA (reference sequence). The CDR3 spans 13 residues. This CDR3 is CSADSRSNQPQHF. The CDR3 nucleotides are TGCAGTGCCGATTCCAGAAGCAATCAGCCCCAGCATTTT.

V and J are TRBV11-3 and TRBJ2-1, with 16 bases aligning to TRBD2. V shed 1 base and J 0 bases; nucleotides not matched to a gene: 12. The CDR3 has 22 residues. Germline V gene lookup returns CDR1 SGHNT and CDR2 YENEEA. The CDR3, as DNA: TGTGCCAGCAGCTTAGGATATCCGGGACTAGCGGGAGGGCCCAGCTCCTACAATGAGCAGTTCTTC. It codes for CASSLGYPGLAGGPSSYNEQFF.

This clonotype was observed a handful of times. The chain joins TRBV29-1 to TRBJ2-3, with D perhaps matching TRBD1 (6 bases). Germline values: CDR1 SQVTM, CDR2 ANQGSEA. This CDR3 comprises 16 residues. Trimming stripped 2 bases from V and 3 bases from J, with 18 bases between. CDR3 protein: CSVELGAAELTDTQYF. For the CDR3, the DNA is TGCAGCGTTGAACTGGGGGCGGCAGAACTTACAGATACGCAGTATTTT.

In DNA, the CDR3 is TGCAGTGCTAGAGATCAGTCTGGACGGCACTACGAGCAGTACTTC. Its protein is CSARDQSGRHYEQYF. The V and J genes are TRBV20-1 and TRBJ2-7; D call uncertain. CDR3 length: 15 residues. Trimming removed 0 bases from V and 3 bases from J, with 15 bases in between. Germline V lookup: CDR1 DFQATT, CDR2 SNEGSKA (reference sequence).

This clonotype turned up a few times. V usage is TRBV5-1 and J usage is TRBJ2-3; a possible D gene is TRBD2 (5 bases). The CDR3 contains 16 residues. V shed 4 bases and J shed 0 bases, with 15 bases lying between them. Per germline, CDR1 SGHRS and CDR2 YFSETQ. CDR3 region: CASSGGSKTSTDTQYF. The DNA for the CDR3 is TGCGCCAGCAGCGGCGGGTCAAAGACTAGCACAGATACGCAGTATTTT. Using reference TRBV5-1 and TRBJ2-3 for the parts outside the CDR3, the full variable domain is KAGVTQTPRYLIKTRGQQVTLSCSPISGHRSVSWYQQTPGQGLQFLFEYFSETQRNKGNFPGRFSGRQFSNSRSEMNVSTLELGDSALYLCASSGGSKTSTDTQYFGPGTRLTVL.

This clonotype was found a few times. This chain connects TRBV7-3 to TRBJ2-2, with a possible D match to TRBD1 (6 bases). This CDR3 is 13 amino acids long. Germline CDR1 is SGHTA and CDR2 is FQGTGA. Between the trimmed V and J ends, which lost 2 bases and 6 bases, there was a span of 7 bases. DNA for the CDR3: TGTGCCAGCAGCTTATACAGGGCCGGGGAGCTGTTTTTT. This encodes CASSLYRAGELFF.

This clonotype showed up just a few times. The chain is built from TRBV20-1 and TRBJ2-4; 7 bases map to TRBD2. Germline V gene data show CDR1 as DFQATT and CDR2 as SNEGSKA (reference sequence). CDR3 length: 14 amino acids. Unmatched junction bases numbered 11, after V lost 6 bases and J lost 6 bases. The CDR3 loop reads CSAPERGGRNIQYF. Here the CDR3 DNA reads TGCAGTGCACCAGAACGGGGCGGGAGAAACATTCAGTACTTC.

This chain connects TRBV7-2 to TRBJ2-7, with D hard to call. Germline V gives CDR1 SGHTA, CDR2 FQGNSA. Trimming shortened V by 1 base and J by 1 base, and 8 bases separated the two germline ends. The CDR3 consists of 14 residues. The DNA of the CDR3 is TGTGCCAGCAGCTTAGACCACGGGTCCTACGAGCAGTACTTC. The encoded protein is CASSLDHGSYEQYF.

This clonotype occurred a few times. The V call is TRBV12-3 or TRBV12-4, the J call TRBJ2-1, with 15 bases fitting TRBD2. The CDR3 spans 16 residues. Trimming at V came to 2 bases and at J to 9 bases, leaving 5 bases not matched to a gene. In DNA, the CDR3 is TGTGCCAGCAGTTTACGGACTAGCGGGGGGGCCGGTGAGCAGTTCTTC. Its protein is CASSLRTSGGAGEQFF.

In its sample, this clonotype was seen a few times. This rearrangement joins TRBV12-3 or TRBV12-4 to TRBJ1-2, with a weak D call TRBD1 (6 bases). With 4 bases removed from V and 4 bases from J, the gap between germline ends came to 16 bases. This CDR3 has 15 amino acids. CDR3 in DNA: TGTGCCAGCAGTTATCAAAGGAGGGGGGGCTATGGCTACACCTTC. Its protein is CASSYQRRGGYGYTF.

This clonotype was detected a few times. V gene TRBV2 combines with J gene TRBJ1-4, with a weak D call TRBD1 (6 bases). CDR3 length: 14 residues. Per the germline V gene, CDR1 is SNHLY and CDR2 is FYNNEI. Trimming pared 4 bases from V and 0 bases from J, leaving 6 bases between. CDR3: CASSGTATNEKLFF. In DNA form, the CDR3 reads TGTGCCAGCAGTGGGACAGCAACTAATGAAAAACTGTTTTTT.

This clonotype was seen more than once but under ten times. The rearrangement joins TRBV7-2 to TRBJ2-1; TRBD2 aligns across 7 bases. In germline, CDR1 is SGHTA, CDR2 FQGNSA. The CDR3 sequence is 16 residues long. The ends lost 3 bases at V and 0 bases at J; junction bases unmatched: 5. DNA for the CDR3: TGTGCCAGCAGCTTGAGCGGGGCGAGCTCCTACAATGAGCAGTTCTTC. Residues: CASSLSGASSYNEQFF.

CDR3: CASSLAGGGATYEQYF. In DNA, the CDR3 is TGCGCCAGCAGCTTGGCCGGTGGGGGGGCAACCTACGAGCAGTACTTC. The chain recombines TRBV5-1 with TRBJ2-7; the D gene is possibly TRBD2 (7 bases). Germline V gives CDR1 SGHRS, CDR2 YFSETQ. The V and J ends lost 0 bases and 2 bases respectively, with 15 bases between them. This CDR3 has 16 residues.

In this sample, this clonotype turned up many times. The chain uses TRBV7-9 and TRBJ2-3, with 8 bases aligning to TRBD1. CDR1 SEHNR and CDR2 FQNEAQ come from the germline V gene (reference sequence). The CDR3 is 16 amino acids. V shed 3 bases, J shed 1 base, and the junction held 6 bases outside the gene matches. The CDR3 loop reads CASSLDRVGGTDTQYF. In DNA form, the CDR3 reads TGTGCCAGCAGCTTGGACAGGGTGGGTGGCACAGATACGCAGTATTTT.